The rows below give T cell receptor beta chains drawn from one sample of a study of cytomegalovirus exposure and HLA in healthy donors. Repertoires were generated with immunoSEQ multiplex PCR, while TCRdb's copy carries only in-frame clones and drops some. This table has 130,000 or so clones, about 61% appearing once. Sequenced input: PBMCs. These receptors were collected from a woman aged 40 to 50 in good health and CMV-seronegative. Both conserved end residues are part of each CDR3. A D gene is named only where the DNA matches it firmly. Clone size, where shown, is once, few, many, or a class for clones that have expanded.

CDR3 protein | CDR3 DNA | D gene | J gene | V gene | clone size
CASSGSGTGRNTEAFF | TGTGCCAGCAGTGGATCCGGGACAGGGCGGAACACTGAAGCTTTCTTT | TRBD1 | TRBJ1-1 | TRBV2 | -
CASSFGVRGGANTGELFF | TGTGCCAGCAGCTTTGGAGTCCGCGGGGGGGCGAACACCGGGGAGCTGTTTTTT | TRBD2 | TRBJ2-2 | TRBV5-4 | few
CASKEWTGTYEQYF | TGCGCCAGCAAGGAGTGGACAGGGACCTACGAGCAGTACTTC | TRBD1 | TRBJ2-7 | TRBV10-2 | -
CASGLAIGQVGNEQFF | TGTGCTAGTGGTTTGGCAATCGGACAGGTCGGGAATGAGCAGTTCTTC | TRBD1 | TRBJ2-1 | TRBV12-5 | -
CASSLELAPDNEQFF | TGTGCCAGCAGCTTGGAACTAGCTCCCGACAATGAGCAGTTCTTC | - | TRBJ2-1 | TRBV5-4 | few
CASSDNRVYTEAFF | TGTGCCAGCAGTGACAACAGGGTTTACACTGAAGCTTTCTTT | - | TRBJ1-1 | TRBV25-1 | -
CASSEQGAAGNTIYF | TGTGCCAGCAGTGAACAGGGGGCGGCTGGAAACACCATATATTTT | TRBD1 | TRBJ1-3 | TRBV6-1 | -
CASLRGGGNEKLFF | TGTGCCAGCCTAAGGGGGGGCGGCAATGAAAAACTGTTTTTT | - | TRBJ1-4 | TRBV19 | -
CASSQDSYSNQPQHF | TGTGCCAGCAGCCAGGACAGTTATAGCAATCAGCCCCAGCATTTT | - | TRBJ1-5 | TRBV5-5 | -
CASSIATAEAFF | TGTGCCAGTAGTATAGCGACAGCTGAAGCTTTCTTT | - | TRBJ1-1 | TRBV19 | -
CASSFQAATDTQYF | TGTGCCAGCAGCTTTCAAGCGGCCACAGATACGCAGTATTTT | - | TRBJ2-3 | TRBV7-3 | once
CASSPREAGSGELFF | TGTGCCAGCAGCCCCCGGGAGGCGGGGAGCGGGGAGCTGTTTTTT | TRBD2 | TRBJ2-2 | TRBV9 | -
CASSPDYSGNTIYF | TGTGCCAGCAGCCCCGACTACTCTGGAAACACCATATATTTT | - | TRBJ1-3 | TRBV7-9 | -
CSVAQGDTEAFF | TGCAGCGTTGCACAGGGGGACACTGAAGCTTTCTTT | TRBD1 | TRBJ1-1 | TRBV29-1 | once
CASIAGRTKGGYTF | TGTGCCAGCATTGCGGGGAGGACAAAGGGAGGCTACACCTTC | - | TRBJ1-2 | TRBV7-7 | few
CASSLRAGGEKLFF | TGTGCCAGCAGCCTGCGGGCCGGGGGGGAAAAACTGTTTTTT | - | TRBJ1-4 | TRBV7-2 | few
CASSEDRVGHTIYF | TGTGCCAGCAGTGAAGACAGGGTAGGGCACACCATATATTTT | - | TRBJ1-3 | TRBV2 | few
CASSQGRSEAFF | TGTGCCAGCAGTCAGGGCAGGAGTGAAGCTTTCTTT | - | TRBJ1-1 | TRBV27 | -
CAWKKEGDTEAFF | TGTGCCTGGAAAAAGGAGGGCGACACTGAAGCTTTCTTT | - | TRBJ1-1 | TRBV30 | -
CASSYTGTGGNQPQHF | TGTGCCAGCAGTTACACCGGGACAGGGGGCAATCAGCCCCAGCATTTT | TRBD1 | TRBJ1-5 | TRBV6-5 | -
CATSDGTRRNTEAFF | TGTGCCACCAGCGATGGGACACGTCGTAACACTGAAGCTTTCTTT | - | TRBJ1-1 | TRBV15 | -
CASSVQGATRTNEKLFF | TGTGCCAGCAGTGTTCAGGGGGCAACGAGAACTAATGAAAAACTGTTTTTT | TRBD1 | TRBJ1-4 | TRBV6-1 | -
CASSLDRDTYNEQFF | TGTGCCAGCAGTTTGGACAGGGATACATACAATGAGCAGTTCTTC | TRBD1 | TRBJ2-1 | TRBV6-1 | -
CASSPKSNQPQHF | TGTGCCAGCAGTCCCAAAAGCAATCAGCCCCAGCATTTT | - | TRBJ1-5 | TRBV27 | -
CASSYRGSYEQYF | TGTGCCAGCAGTTACAGGGGCTCCTACGAGCAGTACTTC | TRBD1 | TRBJ2-7 | TRBV27 | -
CACIGRTEAFF | TGTGCCTGTATAGGGAGGACTGAAGCTTTCTTT | - | TRBJ1-1 | TRBV30 | -
CASSLGRRTVEAFF | TGTGCCAGCAGCCTCGGAAGACGGACAGTTGAAGCTTTCTTT | - | TRBJ1-1 | TRBV7-8 | -
CASSPRQGLVETQYF | TGTGCCAGCAGTCCCCGACAGGGACTTGTGGAGACCCAGTACTTC | - | TRBJ2-5 | TRBV6-5 | -
CAISEQLAKNIQYF | TGTGCCATCAGTGAACAGCTAGCCAAAAACATTCAGTACTTC | - | TRBJ2-4 | TRBV10-3 | -
CASSGRRGRGLGGQPQHF | TGTGCCAGCAGTGGCCGTCGTGGCCGAGGTTTGGGAGGCCAGCCCCAGCATTTT | - | TRBJ1-5 | TRBV2 | few
CASSLSQAMDTIYF | TGTGCCAGCAGCTTAAGCCAGGCTATGGACACCATATATTTT | - | TRBJ1-3 | TRBV7-2 | few
CASSAGGFRNNSPLHF | TGTGCCAGCAGCGCAGGGGGCTTTCGAAATAATTCACCCCTCCACTTT | TRBD1 | TRBJ1-6 | TRBV5-8 | -
CASSPWTVGLAGQETQYF | TGTGCCAGCTCACCGTGGACAGTGGGACTAGCGGGGCAAGAGACCCAGTACTTC | TRBD2 | TRBJ2-5 | TRBV18 | -
CASSLGAAGLYNEQFF | TGTGCCAGCAGCTTAGGGGCAGCGGGCCTCTACAATGAGCAGTTCTTC | - | TRBJ2-1 | TRBV7-6 | -
CASSYSSGGATYEQYF | TGTGCCAGCAGTTACTCGAGCGGGGGTGCTACCTACGAGCAGTACTTC | TRBD2 | TRBJ2-7 | TRBV6-5 | -
CASSFRLGGASYEQYF | TGTGCCAGCAGCTTTCGGTTGGGGGGGGCCTCCTACGAGCAGTACTTC | - | TRBJ2-7 | TRBV5-4 | -
CAISREGDTEAFF | TGTGCCATCAGCCGGGAGGGGGACACTGAAGCTTTCTTT | - | TRBJ1-1 | TRBV10-3 | -